This T cell receptor (beta chain) was sequenced for a study of T-cell reconstitution after alpha-beta-depleted transplantation in children. Study-wide points: One year after transplant, T-cell counts and diversity came mostly from newly produced T cells.

Unique molecular identifiers featured in how the TCRbeta library was prepared. TCRdb re-called the PCR reads with MiXCR, one entry per CDR3 protein. The sample has under 750,000 distinct CDR3 sequences; around 23% are singletons. Ten or more counts support this clonotype. Its antigen remains unidentified. This CDR3 is 12 amino acids long. Trimming pared 1 base from V and 8 bases from J, leaving 7 bases between. The gene calls are TRBV12-3 or TRBV12-4 and TRBJ2-3; D ambiguous. The sample here was PBMCs, mostly from graft donor cells, taken 360 days after TCRalphabeta/CD19-depleted stem cell transplant. The sequence was obtained from a boy under two years old who had a stem cell transplant for acute myeloid leukemia, so the T cells may come from the graft donor. The CDR3 here is CASSLGARTQYF. In DNA, the CDR3 is TGTGCCAGCAGTTTAGGGGCCCGTACGCAGTATTTT.